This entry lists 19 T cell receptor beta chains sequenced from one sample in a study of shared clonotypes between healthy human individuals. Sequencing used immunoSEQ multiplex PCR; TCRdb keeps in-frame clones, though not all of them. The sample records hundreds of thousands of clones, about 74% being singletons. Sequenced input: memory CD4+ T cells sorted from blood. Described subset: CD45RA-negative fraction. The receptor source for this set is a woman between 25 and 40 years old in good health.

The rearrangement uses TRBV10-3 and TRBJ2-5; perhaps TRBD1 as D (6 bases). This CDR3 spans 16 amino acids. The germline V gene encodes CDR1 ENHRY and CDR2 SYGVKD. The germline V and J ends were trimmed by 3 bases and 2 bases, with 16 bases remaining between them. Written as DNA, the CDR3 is TGTGCCATCAGTGAAAGAAAAACAGGGCGGCAAGAGACCCAGTACTTC. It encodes CAISERKTGRQETQYF.

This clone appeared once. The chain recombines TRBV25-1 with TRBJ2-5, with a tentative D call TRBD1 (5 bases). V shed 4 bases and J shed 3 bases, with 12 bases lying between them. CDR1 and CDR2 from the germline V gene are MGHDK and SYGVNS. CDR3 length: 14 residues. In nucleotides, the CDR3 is TGTGCCAGCAGTGCACAGGCCGAAGAAGAGACCCAGTACTTC. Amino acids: CASSAQAEEETQYF.

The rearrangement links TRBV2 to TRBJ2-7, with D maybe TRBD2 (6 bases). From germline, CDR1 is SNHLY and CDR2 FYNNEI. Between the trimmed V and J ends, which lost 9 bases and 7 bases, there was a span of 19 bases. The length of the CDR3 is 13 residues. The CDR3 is CARTTRLDGEQYF. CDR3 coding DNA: TGTGCCAGGACGACTAGACTTGACGGGGAGCAGTACTTC.

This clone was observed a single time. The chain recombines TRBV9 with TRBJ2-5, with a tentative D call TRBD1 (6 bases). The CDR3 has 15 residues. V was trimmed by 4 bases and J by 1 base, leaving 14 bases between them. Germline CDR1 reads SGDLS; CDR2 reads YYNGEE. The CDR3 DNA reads TGTGCCAGCAGCCCAAACGACAGGACCCAAGAGACCCAGTACTTC. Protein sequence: CASSPNDRTQETQYF.

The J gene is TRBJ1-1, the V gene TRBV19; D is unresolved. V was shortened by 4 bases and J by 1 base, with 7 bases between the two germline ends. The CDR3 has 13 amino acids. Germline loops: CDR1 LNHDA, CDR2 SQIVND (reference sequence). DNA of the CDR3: TGTGCCAGTAGTACAGAGAAGAACACTGAAGCTTTCTTT. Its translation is CASSTEKNTEAFF.

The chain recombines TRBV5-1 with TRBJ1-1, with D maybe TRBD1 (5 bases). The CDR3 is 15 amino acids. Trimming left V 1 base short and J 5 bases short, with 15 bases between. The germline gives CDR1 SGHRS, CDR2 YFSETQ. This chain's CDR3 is CASSLIGGTETEAFF. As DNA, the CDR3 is TGCGCCAGCAGCTTGATAGGAGGGACCGAGACTGAAGCTTTCTTT.

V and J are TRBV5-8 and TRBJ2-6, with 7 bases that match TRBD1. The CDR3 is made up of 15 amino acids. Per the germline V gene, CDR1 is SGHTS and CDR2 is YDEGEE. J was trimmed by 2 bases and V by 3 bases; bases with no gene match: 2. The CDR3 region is CASSWQGAGANVLTF. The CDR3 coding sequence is TGTGCCAGCAGCTGGCAGGGGGCTGGGGCCAACGTCCTGACTTTC.

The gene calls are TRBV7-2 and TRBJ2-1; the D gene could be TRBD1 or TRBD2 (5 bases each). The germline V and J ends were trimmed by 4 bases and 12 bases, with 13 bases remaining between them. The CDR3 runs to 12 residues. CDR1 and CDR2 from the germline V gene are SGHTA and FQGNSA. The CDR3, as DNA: TGTGCCAGCAGCTCCACGGGGACGGGGCAGTTCTTC. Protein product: CASSSTGTGQFF.

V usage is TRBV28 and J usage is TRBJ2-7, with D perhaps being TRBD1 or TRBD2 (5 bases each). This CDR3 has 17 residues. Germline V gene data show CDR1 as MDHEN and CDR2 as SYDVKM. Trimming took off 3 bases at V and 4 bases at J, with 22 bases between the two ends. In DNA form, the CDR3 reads TGTGCCAGCAGTTTTCTTCCCTCAGGGAGCGGAATTTACGAGCAGTACTTC. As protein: CASSFLPSGSGIYEQYF.

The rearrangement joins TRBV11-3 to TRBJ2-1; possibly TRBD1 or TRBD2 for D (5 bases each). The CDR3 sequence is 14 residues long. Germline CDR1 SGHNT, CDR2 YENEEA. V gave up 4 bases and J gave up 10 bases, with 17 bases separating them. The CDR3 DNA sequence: TGTGCCAGCAGCTCTAAACCCCTAGCAGGGGAGCAGTTCTTC. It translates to CASSSKPLAGEQFF. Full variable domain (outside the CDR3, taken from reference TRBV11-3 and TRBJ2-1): EAGVVQSPRYKIIEKKQPVAFWCNPISGHNTLYWYLQNLGQGPELLIRYENEEAVDDSQLPKDRFSAERLKGVDSTLKIQPAELGDSAVYLCASSSKPLAGEQFFGPGTRLTVL.

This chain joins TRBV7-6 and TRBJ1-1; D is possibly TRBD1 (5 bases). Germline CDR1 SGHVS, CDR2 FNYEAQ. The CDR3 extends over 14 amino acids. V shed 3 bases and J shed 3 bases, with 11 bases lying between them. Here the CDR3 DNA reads TGTGCCAGCAGCTTGGGGGACCTACACACTGAAGCTTTCTTT. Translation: CASSLGDLHTEAFF.

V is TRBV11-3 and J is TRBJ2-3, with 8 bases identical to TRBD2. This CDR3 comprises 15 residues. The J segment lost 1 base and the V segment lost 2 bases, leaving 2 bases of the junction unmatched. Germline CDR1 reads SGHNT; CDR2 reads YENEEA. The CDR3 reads CASSLFSGGTDTQYF. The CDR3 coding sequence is TGTGCCAGCAGCTTATTTAGCGGGGGCACAGATACGCAGTATTTT.

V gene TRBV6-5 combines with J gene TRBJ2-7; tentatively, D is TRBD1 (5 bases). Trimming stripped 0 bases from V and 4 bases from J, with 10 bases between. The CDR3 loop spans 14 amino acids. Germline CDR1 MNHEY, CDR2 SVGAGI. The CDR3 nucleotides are TGTGCCAGCAGTTACTCGCCACAGGAGTACGAGCAGTACTTC. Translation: CASSYSPQEYEQYF.

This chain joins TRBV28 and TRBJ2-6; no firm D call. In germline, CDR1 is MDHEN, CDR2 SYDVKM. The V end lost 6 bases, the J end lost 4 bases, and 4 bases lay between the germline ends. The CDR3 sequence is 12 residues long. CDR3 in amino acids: CASRTGANVLTF. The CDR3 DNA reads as TGTGCCAGCAGGACGGGGGCCAACGTCCTGACTTTC.

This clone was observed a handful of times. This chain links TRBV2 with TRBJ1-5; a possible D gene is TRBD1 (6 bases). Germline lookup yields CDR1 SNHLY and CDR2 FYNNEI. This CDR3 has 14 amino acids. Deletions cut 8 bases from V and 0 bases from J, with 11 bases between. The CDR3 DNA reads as TGTGCCAGCGGACAGTCGGATAGCAATCAGCCCCAGCATTTT. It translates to CASGQSDSNQPQHF.

The CDR3 sequence is CASSLTGLDQNTEAFF. The DNA for the CDR3 is TGCGCCAGCAGCTTGACTGGTTTAGACCAGAACACTGAAGCTTTCTTT. The V and J genes are TRBV5-1 and TRBJ1-1; D is uncertain. V dropped 1 base and J dropped 1 base, with 14 bases sitting between them. The germline V gene encodes CDR1 SGHRS and CDR2 YFSETQ. This CDR3 has 16 residues.

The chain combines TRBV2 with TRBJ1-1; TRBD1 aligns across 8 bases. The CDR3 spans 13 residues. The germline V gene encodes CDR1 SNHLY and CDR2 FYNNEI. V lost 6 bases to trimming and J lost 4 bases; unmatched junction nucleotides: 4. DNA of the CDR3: TGTGCCAGCAGGTTCCAGGGGGCCACTGAAGCTTTCTTT. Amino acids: CASRFQGATEAFF.

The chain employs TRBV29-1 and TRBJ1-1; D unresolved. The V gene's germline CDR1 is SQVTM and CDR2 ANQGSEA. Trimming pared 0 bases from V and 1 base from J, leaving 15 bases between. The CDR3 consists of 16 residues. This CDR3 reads CSVEDRNRRGNTEAFF. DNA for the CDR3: TGCAGCGTTGAAGATCGTAACCGCCGGGGGAACACTGAAGCTTTCTTT.

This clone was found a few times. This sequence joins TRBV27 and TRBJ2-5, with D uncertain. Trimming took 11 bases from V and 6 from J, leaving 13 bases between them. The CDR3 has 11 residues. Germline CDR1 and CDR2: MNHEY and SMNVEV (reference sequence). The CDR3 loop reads CAQYMPQTQYF. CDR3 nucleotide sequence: TGTGCCCAGTATATGCCCCAGACCCAGTACTTC.